One sample yielded the 30 T cell receptor beta chains listed below, sequenced in a study of cytomegalovirus exposure and HLA in healthy donors. Data came from immunoSEQ multiplex PCR; TCRdb stores just in-frame clones and leaves some out. In the table there are around 150,000 clones, roughly 90% of which are singletons. Source material: PBMCs. The receptors were sampled from a man younger than 35 in good health and CMV-seropositive.

The chain links TRBV29-1 to TRBJ2-7; 8 bases line up with TRBD1. CDR3 size: 15 residues. Germline V gene sequence: CDR1 SQVTM, CDR2 ANQGSEA. The trim removed 1 base at V and 5 bases at J, leaving 10 bases unmatched. The CDR3 DNA reads TGCAGCGTTGAAGTTTTCGGACAGGGTACCCACGAGCAGTACTTC. It specifies CSVEVFGQGTHEQYF.

The rearrangement links TRBV30 to TRBJ1-2; a possible D gene is TRBD1 (6 bases). CDR3 size: 11 residues. Germline lookup yields CDR1 GTSNPN and CDR2 SVGIG (reference sequence). Trimming removed 8 bases at V and 8 bases at J, with 15 bases between. CDR3 coding DNA: TGTGCCGCACAGGGTGTAAGGGGCTACACCTTC. Protein sequence: CAAQGVRGYTF.

The chain couples TRBV2 to TRBJ2-1; tentative D call: TRBD2 (7 bases). Per germline, CDR1 SNHLY and CDR2 FYNNEI. This CDR3 is built from 14 residues. The V gene lost 4 bases and the J gene lost 4 bases, with 11 bases spanning the gap. CDR3 nucleotide sequence: TGTGCCAGCAGTGTCGGGGGGCCTTACAATGAGCAGTTCTTC. Translation gives CASSVGGPYNEQFF.

This clone was seen only once. The V and J genes are TRBV7-2 and TRBJ2-3; TRBD2 is a possible D gene (5 bases). Germline V gene data show CDR1 as SGHTA and CDR2 as FQGNSA. This CDR3 has 15 residues. With 1 base removed from V and 6 bases from J, the gap between germline ends came to 14 bases. CDR3 nucleotides: TGTGCCAGCAGCTTAGTAGGCGGGCCCAGGGATACGCAGTATTTT. Protein: CASSLVGGPRDTQYF. Full variable domain (remainder filled in from reference TRBV7-2 and TRBJ2-3): GAGVSQSPSNKVTEKGKDVELRCDPISGHTALYWYRQSLGQGLEFLIYFQGNSAPDKSGLPSDRFSAERTGGSVSTLTIQRTQQEDSAVYLCASSLVGGPRDTQYFGPGTRLTVL.

This chain links TRBV11-2 with TRBJ2-1; D is possibly TRBD2 (7 bases). CDR3 length: 16 amino acids. Trimming removed 1 base from V and 7 bases from J, with 17 bases in between. Germline V gene sequence: CDR1 SGHAT, CDR2 FQNNGV. The chain's CDR3 is CASSLVGGGPWNEQFF. CDR3 DNA: TGTGCCAGCAGCTTAGTAGGGGGAGGGCCATGGAATGAGCAGTTCTTC.

The chain couples TRBV4-1 to TRBJ2-2, with TRBD2 identical over 7 bases. J was trimmed by 1 base and V by 2 bases; bases with no gene match: 4. The CDR3 runs to 16 residues. The germline gives CDR1 MGHRA, CDR2 YSYEKL. CDR3 sequence: CASSQTTSWNTGELFF. In DNA, the CDR3 is TGCGCCAGCAGCCAAACGACTAGCTGGAACACCGGGGAGCTGTTTTTT.

The V gene is TRBV27, the J gene TRBJ1-3; tentatively, D is TRBD1 (6 bases). The CDR3 totals 14 residues. V was clipped by 4 bases and J by 4 bases, with 11 bases between them. The V gene's germline CDR1 is MNHEY and CDR2 SMNVEV (reference sequence). The DNA for the CDR3 is TGTGCCAGCAGTTCAGGGGCCTCCGGAAACACCATATATTTT. Residues: CASSSGASGNTIYF.

This sequence joins TRBV11-3 and TRBJ2-1; TRBD2 might be the D (5 bases). CDR3 length: 14 residues. Germline CDR1 reads SGHNT; CDR2 reads YENEEA. Trimming cost V 5 bases and J 2 bases, with 10 bases left between them. CDR3 nucleotides: TGTGCCAGCAGCCATGGGAGAGCCTACAATGAGCAGTTCTTC. Protein sequence: CASSHGRAYNEQFF.

This chain links TRBV7-2 with TRBJ1-4; possible D gene TRBD1, 5 bases. The germline V gene has CDR1 SGHTA and CDR2 FQGNSA. There are 13 residues in the CDR3. The V and J ends lost 5 bases and 8 bases respectively, with 12 bases between them. CDR3 in amino acids: CASSPNGGEKLFF. The CDR3 DNA is TGTGCCAGCAGCCCCAATGGGGGGGAAAAACTGTTTTTT.

The V call is TRBV9, the J call TRBJ2-3, with 8 bases that match TRBD1. The V gene's germline CDR1 is SGDLS and CDR2 YYNGEE. This CDR3 comprises 16 residues. Trimming at V came to 4 bases and at J to 3 bases, leaving 10 bases not matched to a gene. CDR3 sequence: CASSSQGAGRTDTQYF. DNA of the CDR3: TGTGCCAGCAGCTCTCAGGGGGCGGGGAGAACAGATACGCAGTATTTT. Full variable domain (rest looked up from reference TRBV9 and TRBJ2-3): DSGVTQTPKHLITATGQRVTLRCSPRSGDLSVYWYQQSLDQGLQFLIQYYNGEERAKGNILERFSAQQFPDLHSELNLSSLELGDSALYFCASSSQGAGRTDTQYFGPGTRLTVL.

The CDR3 DNA reads as TGTGCCAGCAGCTTGGCGGCGGGAGCGGCAGATACGCAGTATTTT. Amino acid sequence: CASSLAAGAADTQYF. The V gene is TRBV7-3, the J gene TRBJ2-3; 7 nucleotides align to TRBD2. The CDR3 consists of 15 residues. The ends lost 3 bases at V and 4 bases at J; junction bases unmatched: 7. The germline V gene encodes CDR1 SGHTA and CDR2 FQGTGA.

The rearrangement joins TRBV25-1 to TRBJ2-2, with TRBD2 as a possible D gene (6 bases). Germline V CDR1 and CDR2: MGHDK, SYGVNS. The CDR3 has 15 residues. Trimming pared 8 bases from V and 7 bases from J, leaving 20 bases between. As DNA, the CDR3 is TGTGCCAGCTCGAAGGAGGGGAAGTTGGGCGGGGAGCTGTTTTTT. It translates to CASSKEGKLGGELFF.

The CDR3 spells CASSLSGTKISNQPQHF. The CDR3 coding sequence is TGTGCCAGCAGTTTATCAGGGACAAAGATTAGCAATCAGCCCCAGCATTTT. The J gene is TRBJ1-5, the V gene TRBV27; the D gene is possibly TRBD1 (6 bases). V was cut by 0 bases and J by 0 bases, with 12 bases left in between. Looked up from germline, CDR1 is MNHEY and CDR2 is SMNVEV (reference sequence). This CDR3 contains 17 residues.

V gene TRBV2 combines with J gene TRBJ1-2; 8 positions agree with TRBD1. Germline-derived CDR1 and CDR2 are SNHLY and FYNNEI. Trimming took 6 bases from V and 3 from J; bases not matched to a gene: 9. CDR3 length equals 15 residues. The CDR3 is CASSPGTGTYYGYTF. The CDR3 region has the DNA TGTGCCAGCAGCCCCGGGACAGGAACGTACTATGGCTACACCTTC.

This sequence joins TRBV6-5 and TRBJ2-1, with unresolved D. The CDR3 has 13 residues. The V gene's germline CDR1 is MNHEY and CDR2 SVGAGI. V was trimmed by 2 bases and J by 4 bases, leaving 6 bases between them. The CDR3 region has the DNA TGTGCCAGCAGTTACGGGCAGTACAATGAGCAGTTCTTC. Translated, it gives CASSYGQYNEQFF.

The genes are TRBV7-9 and TRBJ2-7, with D perhaps matching TRBD2 (6 bases). Looked up from germline, CDR1 is SEHNR and CDR2 is FQNEAQ (reference sequence). CDR3 size: 15 residues. V lost 4 bases to trimming and J lost 0 bases, with 13 bases between them. The CDR3: CASSSTAGFSYEQYF. DNA of the CDR3: TGTGCCAGCAGCTCAACCGCGGGATTCTCCTACGAGCAGTACTTC.

The chain couples TRBV5-1 to TRBJ2-1; TRBD2 matches 7 bases. CDR1 is SGHRS, CDR2 YFSETQ, per germline. V shed 5 bases and J 5 bases; nucleotides not matched to a gene: 10. The CDR3 has 15 residues. The chain's CDR3 is CASRPPLAPNNEQFF. DNA of the CDR3: TGCGCCAGCAGGCCCCCACTAGCGCCTAACAATGAGCAGTTCTTC.

This chain uses TRBV19 with TRBJ1-5; possibly TRBD1 for D (6 bases). This CDR3 spans 15 amino acids. V gave up 10 bases and J gave up 2 bases, with 18 bases separating them. The V gene's germline CDR1 is LNHDA and CDR2 SQIVND (reference sequence). CDR3 residues: CATTLGAGGNQPQHF. CDR3 nucleotides: TGTGCCACCACTCTTGGGGCAGGGGGCAATCAGCCCCAGCATTTT.

The V gene is TRBV7-3, the J gene TRBJ2-7, with TRBD2 as a possible D gene (6 bases). V was cut by 5 bases and J by 6 bases, with 14 bases left in between. The germline V gene encodes CDR1 SGHTA and CDR2 FQGTGA. CDR3 size: 13 residues. CDR3 amino acids: CASSRTTQGEQYF. As DNA, the CDR3 is TGTGCCAGCAGCCGGACTACCCAGGGCGAGCAGTACTTC. The variable domain in full, completed from reference TRBV7-3 and TRBJ2-7, reads GAGVSQTPSNKVTEKGKYVELRCDPISGHTALYWYRQSLGQGPEFLIYFQGTGAADDSGLPNDRFFAVRPEGSVSTLKIQRTERGDSAVYLCASSRTTQGEQYFGPGTRLTVT.

The rearrangement links TRBV2 to TRBJ1-1, with D tentatively TRBD1 (6 bases). Trimming cost V 6 bases and J 2 bases, with 13 bases left between them. CDR3 length: 14 amino acids. Germline values: CDR1 SNHLY, CDR2 FYNNEI. Here the CDR3 reads CASSATGLNTEAFF. As DNA, the CDR3 is TGTGCCAGCAGCGCAACAGGGTTAAACACTGAAGCTTTCTTT.

The chain employs TRBV11-3 and TRBJ2-5, with 14 bases matching TRBD2. V shed 5 bases and J 5 bases; nucleotides not matched to a gene: 10. CDR3 length: 17 residues. CDR1 is SGHNT and CDR2 is YENEEA in the germline V gene. The CDR3 here is CASSQPGTSGGGETQYF. CDR3 bases: TGTGCCAGCAGCCAGCCCGGGACTAGCGGGGGAGGGGAGACCCAGTACTTC.

The chain recombines TRBV4-1 with TRBJ2-3; D gene unclear. Germline assignment: CDR1 MGHRA and CDR2 YSYEKL. This CDR3 is built from 15 residues. Trimming took off 5 bases at V and 0 bases at J, with 12 bases between the two ends. CDR3: CASSLSTFSTDTQYF. The CDR3, as DNA: TGCGCCAGCAGCTTAAGCACTTTTAGCACAGATACGCAGTATTTT.

The chain links TRBV19 to TRBJ2-7; maybe TRBD1 (5 bases). Between the trimmed V and J ends, which lost 1 base and 4 bases, there was a span of 11 bases. From germline, CDR1 is LNHDA and CDR2 SQIVND (reference sequence). The CDR3 sequence is 14 residues long. In nucleotides, the CDR3 is TGTGCCAGTAGTATAGGGCCAGGGATTTACGAGCAGTACTTC. Its translation: CASSIGPGIYEQYF.

The chain has TRBV7-2 and TRBJ2-7; TRBD2 matches at 8 bases. CDR1 and CDR2 from the germline V gene are SGHTA and FQGNSA. CDR3 size: 16 residues. V shed 5 bases and J 2 bases; nucleotides not matched to a gene: 11. The chain's CDR3 is CASSAILAGPPYEQYF. CDR3 DNA: TGTGCCAGCAGCGCCATCCTAGCGGGCCCACCCTACGAGCAGTACTTC.

The J gene is TRBJ1-5, the V gene TRBV19; a weak D match, TRBD1 (5 bases). The CDR3 length is 15 residues. The V end was cut by 3 bases, the J end by 0 bases, with 9 bases between. Germline lookup yields CDR1 LNHDA and CDR2 SQIVND (reference sequence). In nucleotides, the CDR3 is TGTGCCAGTAGTATCGACAGCTATAGCAATCAGCCCCAGCATTTT. Translation: CASSIDSYSNQPQHF.

The rearrangement joins TRBV5-4 to TRBJ2-7; 7 bases match TRBD2. CDR1 is SGHNT and CDR2 is YYREEE in the germline V gene (reference sequence). This CDR3 comprises 14 residues. The J segment lost 7 bases and the V segment lost 4 bases, leaving 11 bases of the junction unmatched. The CDR3 coding sequence is TGTGCCAGCAGCCAAAAGCGGGGAACGGGGGAGCAGTACTTC. Protein product: CASSQKRGTGEQYF.

The chain has TRBV5-6 and TRBJ2-7; possible D gene TRBD1, 5 bases. CDR3 length: 14 residues. Trimming pared 2 bases from V and 1 base from J, leaving 10 bases between. Germline lookup yields CDR1 SGHDT and CDR2 YYEEEE. The CDR3 protein is CASSFWRQSYEQYF. CDR3 in DNA: TGTGCCAGCAGCTTCTGGAGACAGTCCTACGAGCAGTACTTC.

V and J are TRBV7-3 and TRBJ2-7, with 13 nucleotides matching TRBD2. Trimming took 5 bases from V and 3 from J; bases not matched to a gene: 16. CDR1 and CDR2 (germline): SGHTA, FQGTGA. This CDR3 has 19 residues. CDR3 DNA sequence: TGTGCCAGCAGCGCCGGGACTAGCGGGACCCAAAATCCCTTCTACGAGCAGTACTTC. Protein product: CASSAGTSGTQNPFYEQYF.

The chain couples TRBV7-3 to TRBJ2-5, with TRBD1 as a possible D gene (5 bases). Trimming shortened V by 4 bases and J by 7 bases, and 13 bases separated the two germline ends. CDR1 is SGHTA, CDR2 FQGTGA, per germline. CDR3 size: 13 residues. CDR3 residues: CASSYNIQGTQYF. The CDR3 nucleotides read TGTGCCAGCAGCTACAACATCCAGGGGACCCAGTACTTC.

V is TRBV28 and J is TRBJ1-1; D possibly corresponds to TRBD1 (6 bases). V was pared by 1 base and J by 1 base, with 16 bases between. The germline gives CDR1 MDHEN, CDR2 SYDVKM. This CDR3 has 17 residues. CDR3 sequence reads: CASSLSYRVGENTEAFF. The CDR3 coding sequence is TGTGCCAGCAGTTTATCCTACAGGGTTGGGGAGAACACTGAAGCTTTCTTT.